This T cell receptor beta chain originates from a study of blood T cells in healthy people across ages. Study results and limitations: Conclusively comparing naive with antigen-experienced cells was impossible with unsorted PBMCs.

The CDR3 totals 17 residues. The germline V gene encodes CDR1 SGHTA and CDR2 FQGTGA. V was cut by 4 bases and J by 2 bases, with 19 bases left in between. With regard to this clonotype: What it binds is unknown.

The authors ran a second PCR of about 7 to 11 cycles using a sample-barcoded 5' primer and a J-beta primer mix. MiXCR, run by TCRdb on the 5' RACE reads, gives a single entry per CDR3 protein. This table holds about 680,000 distinct CDR3 sequences, about half found once. The chain recombines TRBV7-3 with TRBJ2-3; perhaps D is TRBD1 or TRBD2 (6 bases each). This TCR derives from a woman in her sixties in good health. Material: blood. The DNA of the CDR3 is TGTGCCAGCAGCTCCCTTGGGGGGCCGGGGGTCACAGATACGCAGTATTTT. Protein: CASSSLGGPGVTDTQYF.